This TCR beta chain was found in a study of shared clonotypes between healthy human individuals. As for the study in general: Those who served as donors were a couple of women and a few men between the ages of 18 and 49.

CDR1 and CDR2 (germline): LGHNA, YNFKEQ. V was cut by 0 bases and J by 0 bases, with 9 bases left in between. This CDR3 has 16 residues. Clones were read by immunoSEQ multiplex PCR, and TCRdb kept only the in-frame ones, dropping some. Of fewer than 550,000 clones in the sample, 60% to 80% were seen once. Donors were Caucasian adults residing in Nashville, Tennessee, USA. As for this clone: What it binds is unknown.

Study observations and caveats: A small donor pool kept down the genetic and exposure-history diversity that was represented.

Input material: PBMCs. The receptor comes from a woman aged 40 to 49 in good health. Some clones in this sample may be carry-over from other donors' samples. V is TRBV4-2 and J is TRBJ1-3; D unresolved. The chain's CDR3 is CASSQEVQSSGNTIYF. For the CDR3, the DNA is TGTGCCAGCAGCCAAGAAGTACAGAGCTCTGGAAACACCATATATTTT.